This T cell receptor beta chain came from a study of siplizumab effects on memory and regulatory T cells. V lost 7 bases and J 8 bases, leaving 18 bases between the germline ends. The CDR3 is 14 amino acids. CDR1 is SEHNR and CDR2 is FQNEAQ in the germline V gene (reference sequence). The protocol was immunoSEQ multiplex PCR, while the TCRdb copy is restricted to in-frame clones and leaves out a portion. The table has 45,000 to 60,000 clones, more than 75% seen once. What was sequenced was naive CD8+ T cells sorted from blood. This chain joins TRBV7-9 and TRBJ2-1; D gene uncertain. The source of this sequence is a human donor in good health. DNA for the CDR3: TGTGCCAGCATCTGGTCAGGTCTTGGCGATGAGCAGTTCTTC. Translation gives CASIWSGLGDEQFF.